The sequence of this T cell receptor (beta chain) was determined in a study of CD8+ T cells in alopecia areata. Findings and caveats of the study: During tofacitinib treatment, many expanded lesional clones remained in scalp and blood. Clonality was higher in lesional than normal scalp, especially in alopecia totalis/universalis.

Treatment defined: oral pan-JAK inhibitor, 5-10 mg twice daily. Peripheral blood and lesional scalp punch biopsies were taken from alopecia areata patients. As for this clone: Its antigen is currently unknown.

The length of the CDR3 is 14 residues. Germline values: CDR1 KGHSH, CDR2 LQKENI. V lost 4 bases to trimming and J lost 0 bases, with 9 bases between them. In each case, RNA was isolated and then reverse transcribed into cDNA as the sequencing template. Profiling relied on immunoSEQ multiplex PCR, and the TCRdb table lists in-frame clones only, not all of them. This table holds 90,000 to 150,000 clones, 50% to 55% found once. Sequenced material: CD4+ T cells sorted from blood, taken at week 4, from a patient treated with tofacitinib. The clonotype comes from a human donor with alopecia areata. The chain employs TRBV18 and TRBJ1-2; TRBD1 might be the D (6 bases). The chain's CDR3 is CASSQDRTNYGYTF. CDR3 DNA: TGTGCCAGCTCACAGGACAGAACTAACTATGGCTACACCTTC.